These 27 T cell receptor beta chains came from one sample sequenced in a study of cytomegalovirus exposure and HLA in healthy donors. In the PCR, 60 Vbeta and 13 Jbeta primers were used. Some clones are missing from TCRdb's copy, which holds only in-frame ones; the method was immunoSEQ multiplex PCR. This sample carries about 200,000 clones, about 81% of them seen once, and the ten largest clones take less than 3%. Input material: PBMCs. These receptors were collected from a woman in her forties in good health and CMV-seronegative.

The rearrangement links TRBV19 to TRBJ2-3, with D hard to call. The CDR3 length is 12 residues. Germline V gene lookup returns CDR1 LNHDA and CDR2 SQIVND (reference sequence). V was shortened by 4 bases and J by 1 base, with 3 bases between the two germline ends. CDR3 amino acids: CASSRRTDTQYF. For the CDR3, the DNA is TGTGCCAGTAGTAGGCGCACAGATACGCAGTATTTT.

The chain combines TRBV7-3 with TRBJ2-3; 7 bases agree with TRBD2. CDR1 is SGHTA, CDR2 FQGTGA, per germline. V lost 1 base, J lost 4 bases, and 14 bases stayed unmatched. The CDR3 sequence is 18 residues long. CDR3 sequence: CASSLIGLAETNADTQYF. CDR3 DNA: TGTGCCAGCAGCTTAATTGGGCTAGCGGAAACGAACGCAGATACGCAGTATTTT.

This clone was seen just once. The chain joins TRBV27 to TRBJ2-5, with D tentatively TRBD1 (5 bases). The better agreement between TRBJ2-7 and the DNA end casts doubt on the J call. The CDR3 is 13 amino acids. CDR1 MNHEY and CDR2 SMNVEV come from the germline V gene (reference sequence). CDR3 loop: CASRQESPYEQYF. The CDR3 DNA is TGTGCCAGCAGACAGGAGAGTCCCTACGAGCAGTACTTC.

This clone was counted a single time. The chain uses TRBV30 and TRBJ1-1; D is unresolved. This CDR3 is built from 12 residues. Germline V CDR1 and CDR2: GTSNPN, SVGIG (reference sequence). V was shortened by 0 bases and J by 2 bases, with 4 bases between the two germline ends. CDR3 sequence: CAWSVHNTEAFF. In nucleotides, the CDR3 is TGTGCCTGGAGTGTCCATAACACTGAAGCTTTCTTT.

This clone has just one count. This chain joins TRBV19 and TRBJ1-5; 12 bases agree with TRBD1. Germline V gene lookup returns CDR1 LNHDA and CDR2 SQIVND (reference sequence). Germline trimming cut 4 bases from V and 6 bases from J; bases unmatched to any gene: 4. CDR3 length: 15 residues. The chain's CDR3 is CASSTQGQGAQPQHF. The DNA of the CDR3 is TGTGCCAGTAGTACCCAGGGACAGGGGGCTCAGCCCCAGCATTTT.

V gene TRBV2 combines with J gene TRBJ2-3, with 12 bases identical to TRBD2. In germline, CDR1 is SNHLY, CDR2 FYNNEI. This CDR3 contains 15 residues. The V gene end was trimmed by 5 bases and the J gene end by 3 bases; junction bases not matched to a gene: 3. CDR3 in amino acids: CASSPGTSGTDTQYF. In DNA form, the CDR3 reads TGTGCCAGCAGTCCAGGGACTAGCGGGACAGATACGCAGTATTTT.

The rearrangement joins TRBV10-1 to TRBJ2-5; 10 positions agree with TRBD1. The V gene's germline CDR1 is WNHNN and CDR2 SYGVQD (reference sequence). This CDR3 contains 15 residues. With 4 bases clipped from V and 4 bases from J, the junction kept 6 bases outside the gene matches. The CDR3: CASSVGTGVLETQYF. The CDR3 DNA sequence: TGCGCCAGCAGTGTTGGGACAGGGGTTCTAGAGACCCAGTACTTC.

The rearrangement links TRBV19 to TRBJ1-5; 7 bases match TRBD1. This CDR3 contains 16 residues. J gave up 4 bases and V 5 bases, and 11 bases lay outside the gene matches. Germline V gives CDR1 LNHDA, CDR2 SQIVND (reference sequence). The CDR3 here is CASSAPTGAVNQPQHF. For the CDR3, the DNA is TGTGCCAGTAGTGCACCCACAGGGGCAGTAAATCAGCCCCAGCATTTT.

The chain recombines TRBV2 with TRBJ1-1; D is ambiguous. The CDR3 has 13 amino acids. Trimming pared 6 bases from V and 2 bases from J, leaving 10 bases between. Germline CDR1 SNHLY, CDR2 FYNNEI. The CDR3 is CASRTEGNTEAFF. For the CDR3, the DNA is TGTGCCAGCAGGACTGAGGGCAACACTGAAGCTTTCTTT. Drawing the rest from reference TRBV2 and TRBJ1-1, the complete variable domain is EPEVTQTPSHQVTQMGQEVILRCVPISNHLYFYWYRQILGQKVEFLVSFYNNEISEKSEIFDDQFSVERPDGSNFTLKIRSTKLEDSAMYFCASRTEGNTEAFFGQGTRLTVV.

The chain has TRBV7-6 and TRBJ2-6; maybe TRBD2 (6 bases). Germline V gene lookup returns CDR1 SGHVS and CDR2 FNYEAQ. This CDR3 contains 15 residues. V was pared by 1 base and J by 2 bases, with 6 bases between. The CDR3 nucleotides read TGTGCCAGCAGCTTAGGGGGGGCTGGGGCCAACGTCCTGACTTTC. Translated, it gives CASSLGGAGANVLTF.

The chain has TRBV7-2 and TRBJ2-7; TRBD2 aligns across 8 bases. Per the germline V gene, CDR1 is SGHTA and CDR2 is FQGNSA. This CDR3 contains 15 residues. After removal of 6 bases from V and 4 bases from J, the junction contained 11 bases not matched to a gene. The CDR3 region has the DNA TGTGCCAGCAGTTCAAGCGGGAGTTTTTCGTACGAGCAGTACTTC. Protein product: CASSSSGSFSYEQYF.

This clone has only a few counts. The rearrangement uses TRBV2 and TRBJ2-7, with D uncertain. V lost 6 bases and J lost 3, with 9 bases in between. Per the germline V gene, CDR1 is SNHLY and CDR2 is FYNNEI. The CDR3 consists of 12 residues. CDR3 region: CASRKSHYEQYF. DNA of the CDR3: TGTGCCAGCAGGAAAAGCCACTACGAGCAGTACTTC.

The gene calls are TRBV27 and TRBJ2-1; 7 bases are a match to TRBD1. J lost 3 bases, V lost 5 bases, and 4 bases had no gene match. CDR3 length: 14 residues. CDR1 is MNHEY and CDR2 is SMNVEV in the germline V gene (reference sequence). For the CDR3, the DNA is TGTGCCAGCAGTCTCGGGACAGTCTACAATGAGCAGTTCTTC. This translates into CASSLGTVYNEQFF.

This chain links TRBV4-1 with TRBJ2-7; D is possibly TRBD1 (6 bases). The CDR3 extends over 14 amino acids. Per the germline V gene, CDR1 is MGHRA and CDR2 is YSYEKL. V lost 1 base and J 2 bases, leaving 9 bases between the germline ends. CDR3 sequence reads: CASSQVQGPYEQYF. CDR3 DNA: TGCGCCAGCAGCCAAGTACAGGGTCCCTACGAGCAGTACTTC.

The rearrangement links TRBV7-9 to TRBJ2-6; 7 nucleotides agree with TRBD1. The CDR3 contains 18 residues. Germline V gene sequence: CDR1 SEHNR, CDR2 FQNEAQ (reference sequence). With 1 base clipped from V and 4 bases from J, the junction kept 10 bases outside the gene matches. CDR3 in amino acids: CASSLGVDRVIGANVLTF. In DNA form, the CDR3 reads TGTGCCAGCAGCTTAGGAGTAGACAGGGTTATAGGGGCCAACGTCCTGACTTTC.

This chain connects TRBV7-3 to TRBJ2-3; tentatively, D is TRBD2 (6 bases). V lost 4 bases and J 3 bases, leaving 20 bases between the germline ends. The CDR3 sequence is 17 residues long. From germline, CDR1 is SGHTA and CDR2 FQGTGA. CDR3 bases: TGTGCCAGCAGCTCCACCCGACTAACGGGAGTGACAGATACGCAGTATTTT. Translated: CASSSTRLTGVTDTQYF.

The chain is built from TRBV7-3 and TRBJ1-2; 9 bases map to TRBD1. V gave up 5 bases and J gave up 7 bases; unmatched junction bases: 8. This CDR3 comprises 14 residues. CDR1 is SGHTA, CDR2 FQGTGA, per germline. CDR3 in amino acids: CASSRQGGTGGYTF. CDR3 DNA sequence: TGTGCCAGCAGCCGACAGGGGGGAACTGGTGGCTACACCTTC.

This clone occurred a few times. The chain carries TRBV2 and TRBJ2-2; 8 bases agree with TRBD1. Germline values: CDR1 SNHLY, CDR2 FYNNEI. The CDR3 runs 13 residues. V was pared by 7 bases and J by 6 bases, with 4 bases of the junction left unmatched. The CDR3 DNA is TGTGCCAGCACCGGACAGGGCCCCGGGGAGCTGTTTTTT. Translation: CASTGQGPGELFF.

This clone showed up just once. V and J are TRBV28 and TRBJ1-2; 7 bases line up with TRBD1. The J segment lost 4 bases and the V segment lost 5 bases, leaving 4 bases of the junction unmatched. Germline V lookup: CDR1 MDHEN, CDR2 SYDVKM. The CDR3 totals 13 residues. CDR3 sequence: CASSSDRVYGYTF. The CDR3, as DNA: TGTGCCAGCAGTAGCGACAGGGTCTATGGCTACACCTTC.

This clone was seen just once. The V call is TRBV5-1, the J call TRBJ2-3; 8 nucleotides align to TRBD2. The CDR3 is 15 amino acids. V shed 6 bases, J shed 5 bases, and the junction held 11 bases outside the gene matches. The V gene's germline CDR1 is SGHRS and CDR2 YFSETQ. Here the CDR3 reads CASTVSGTRGDTQYF. CDR3 sequence (DNA): TGCGCCAGCACGGTGTCCGGGACTAGAGGAGATACGCAGTATTTT.

The chain carries TRBV9 and TRBJ1-2, with a weak D call TRBD1 (5 bases). From germline, CDR1 is SGDLS and CDR2 YYNGEE. This CDR3 comprises 14 residues. The ends were cut back, 0 bases at V and 6 bases at J, with 12 bases in the middle. The CDR3 sequence: CASSVGSGDNGYTF. The CDR3, as DNA: TGTGCCAGCAGCGTAGGCTCGGGGGATAATGGCTACACCTTC.

This rearrangement joins TRBV29-1 to TRBJ1-2; 10 nucleotides agree with TRBD1. V was pared by 5 bases and J by 7 bases, with 10 bases of the junction left unmatched. The germline V gene encodes CDR1 SQVTM and CDR2 ANQGSEA. This CDR3 comprises 14 residues. The CDR3 protein is CSVRRGTGVPGYTF. CDR3 nucleotides: TGCAGCGTTAGACGGGGGACAGGGGTTCCTGGCTACACCTTC.

The gene calls are TRBV10-1 and TRBJ2-1, with 7 bases matching TRBD1. Unmatched junction bases numbered 3, after V lost 4 bases and J lost 6 bases. Germline loops: CDR1 WNHNN, CDR2 SYGVQD (reference sequence). The CDR3 spans 13 residues. CDR3 protein: CASSGPGGNEQFF. The CDR3, as DNA: TGCGCCAGCAGTGGACCAGGGGGCAATGAGCAGTTCTTC.

The gene calls are TRBV30 and TRBJ2-7, with a tentative D call TRBD1 (7 bases). Trimming pared 3 bases from V and 7 bases from J, leaving 31 bases between. This CDR3 region has 18 residues. CDR1 is GTSNPN, CDR2 SVGIG, per germline (reference sequence). CDR3 sequence reads: CAWRDRDSDRVLRGEQYF. The CDR3 region has the DNA TGTGCCTGGAGGGACCGAGACTCCGACAGGGTACTACGGGGGGAGCAGTACTTC.

This sequence joins TRBV29-1 and TRBJ2-7; possible D gene TRBD1, 5 bases. The CDR3 sequence is 13 residues long. Germline-derived CDR1 and CDR2 are SQVTM and ANQGSEA. The V end was cut by 4 bases, the J end by 2 bases, with 12 bases between. CDR3 nucleotides: TGCAGCGTTGTAAGGGGCAACACCTACGAGCAGTACTTC. The encoded protein is CSVVRGNTYEQYF.

A word on this clone: Other DNA sequences within the sample encode an identical CDR3. CDR3 nucleotide sequence: TGTGCCAGCAGTTTGAGGGAGACCCAGTACTTC. Residues: CASSLRETQYF. The chain joins TRBV28 to TRBJ2-5; no reliable D call. Between the trimmed V and J ends, which lost 3 bases and 5 bases, there was a span of 4 bases. This CDR3 is 11 amino acids long. From germline, CDR1 is MDHEN and CDR2 SYDVKM.

V usage is TRBV2 and J usage is TRBJ2-7; 9 bases are shared with TRBD2. CDR1 is SNHLY and CDR2 is FYNNEI in the germline V gene. This CDR3 region has 16 residues. Trimming at V came to 6 bases and at J to 6 bases, leaving 15 bases not matched to a gene. CDR3 sequence reads: CASSPLGASGTGEQYF. The CDR3, as DNA: TGTGCCAGCAGCCCTCTCGGGGCTAGCGGGACGGGCGAGCAGTACTTC.